This T cell receptor beta chain was observed in a study of molecular identifiers for immune sequencing clone quantification. This clonotype was seen at least ten times. TCRdb re-derived calls from the PCR reads in MiXCR, one entry per CDR3 protein. The sample contains hundreds of thousands of distinct CDR3 sequences, roughly a fifth of which appear only once. The sequencing input was naive CD8+ T cells from blood, with Jurkat cell RNA spiked in. Subset indicated: FACS-sorted CD8+CD4-CCR7+CD45RA+ naive T cells. The sequence came from a human donor in good health. Some libraries in this study had Jurkat cell RNA spiked in.

DNA of the CDR3: TGTGCCAGCAGTTTCTTTAATTCACCCCTCCACTTT. Its protein product is CASSFFNSPLHF. The V and J genes are TRBV27 and TRBJ1-6; D unresolved. CDR1 MNHEY and CDR2 SMNVEV come from the germline V gene (reference sequence). V gave up 3 bases and J gave up 6 bases, with 3 bases separating them. This CDR3 comprises 12 residues.